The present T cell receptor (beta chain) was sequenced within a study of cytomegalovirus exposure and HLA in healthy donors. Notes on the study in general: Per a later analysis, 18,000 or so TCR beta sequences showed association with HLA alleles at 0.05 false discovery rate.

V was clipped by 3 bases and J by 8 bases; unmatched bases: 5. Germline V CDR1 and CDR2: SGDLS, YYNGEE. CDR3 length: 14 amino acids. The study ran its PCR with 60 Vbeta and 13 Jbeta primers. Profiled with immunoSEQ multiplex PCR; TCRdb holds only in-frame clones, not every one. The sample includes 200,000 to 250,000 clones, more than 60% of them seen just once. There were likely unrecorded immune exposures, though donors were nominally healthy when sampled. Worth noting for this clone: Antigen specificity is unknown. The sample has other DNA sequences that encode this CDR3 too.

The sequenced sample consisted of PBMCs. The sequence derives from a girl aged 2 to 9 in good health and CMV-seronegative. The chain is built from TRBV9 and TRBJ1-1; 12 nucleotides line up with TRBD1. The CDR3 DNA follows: TGTGCCAGCAGCGAGGGGACAGGGGGCGGCGAAGCTTTCTTT. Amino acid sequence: CASSEGTGGGEAFF.